What follows are 13 T cell receptor beta chains derived from one specimen sequenced in a study of human T cells and chemical hapten exposure. Time point specified: pre-sensitization, week 0. This sample's treatment: therapeutic diphenylcyclopropenone sensitization with weekly scalp DPC. Using its own MiXCR run on the RACE reads, TCRdb lists one record per CDR3 protein. The sample has around 200,000 distinct CDR3 sequences, around 30% seen once. The sequencing used whole blood, collected in connection with sensitization to the hapten diphenylcyclopropenone (DPC). The source is a woman under 40 with alopecia areata. Some clones in this sample may be carry-over from other donors' samples.

There are a few counts of this clonotype. This chain links TRBV27 with TRBJ2-7, with 9 bases that match TRBD1. Germline CDR1 reads MNHEY; CDR2 reads SMNVEV (reference sequence). The CDR3 contains 15 residues. V dropped 8 bases and J dropped 0; count of bases not matched to a gene: 8. The CDR3 sequence is CASSPGQGSSYEQYF. The CDR3 DNA sequence: TGTGCCAGCTCACCCGGACAGGGGTCCTCCTACGAGCAGTACTTC.

The CDR3: CSAAGGSADTQYF. CDR3 DNA: TGCAGCGCCGCAGGGGGCAGCGCAGATACGCAGTATTTT. The chain carries TRBV29-1 and TRBJ2-3, with TRBD1 matching 8 bases. Germline V gene data show CDR1 as SQVTM and CDR2 as ANQGSEA. This CDR3 contains 13 residues. V gave up 7 bases and J gave up 4 bases; unmatched junction bases: 7.

V gene TRBV28 combines with J gene TRBJ1-2, with a possible D match to TRBD1 (5 bases). Per germline, CDR1 MDHEN and CDR2 SYDVKM. This CDR3 region has 17 residues. Trimming pared 4 bases from V and 2 bases from J, leaving 20 bases between. CDR3 in amino acids: CASSSSLWGRANYGYTF. The DNA of the CDR3 is TGTGCCAGCAGTTCTTCTTTGTGGGGCAGGGCAAACTATGGCTACACCTTC.

This clonotype was recorded at least ten times. CDR3 in DNA: TGCGCCAGCAGGACCGGCAATTCACCCCTCCACTTT. This translates into CASRTGNSPLHF. The rearrangement uses TRBV10-2 and TRBJ1-6; D unresolved. Trimming removed 6 bases at V and 7 bases at J, with 7 bases between. Germline CDR1 WSHSY, CDR2 SAAADI. The CDR3 is 12 amino acids.

This clonotype is a singleton in its sample. The V gene is TRBV20-1, the J gene TRBJ1-2; unclear D gene. CDR3 size: 13 residues. Trimming cost V 1 base and J 1 base, with 7 bases left between them. From germline, CDR1 is DFQATT and CDR2 SNEGSKA (reference sequence). CDR3 coding DNA: TGCAGTGCTAGAGTTGACGTTAACTATGGCTACACCTTC. Translating it yields CSARVDVNYGYTF.

This clonotype has a handful of counts. The chain couples TRBV18 to TRBJ1-5; D not certain. The CDR3 sequence is 15 residues long. CDR1 and CDR2 from the germline V gene are KGHSH and LQKENI. Trimming removed 6 bases at V and 4 bases at J, with 16 bases between. CDR3 loop: CASSPSRGNNQPQHF. CDR3 DNA sequence: TGTGCCAGCTCGCCCTCACGAGGGAATAATCAGCCCCAGCATTTT. The full variable domain, completed using reference TRBV18 and TRBJ1-5, is NAGVMQNPRHLVRRRGQEARLRCSPMKGHSHVYWYRQLPEEGLKFMVYLQKENIIDESGMPKERFSAEFPKEGPSILRIQQVVRGDSAAYFCASSPSRGNNQPQHFGDGTRLSIL.

This clonotype was picked up a small number of times. The genes are TRBV28 and TRBJ1-1, with 7 bases identical to TRBD1. The germline CDR1 and CDR2 sequences are MDHEN and SYDVKM. The CDR3 is 12 amino acids. V dropped 3 bases and J dropped 14; count of bases not matched to a gene: 9. CDR3 nucleotides: TGTGCCAGCAGTTTTGACAGGGCGGGTGGCTTCTTT. Protein product: CASSFDRAGGFF.

Only a few counts were recorded for this clonotype. The chain combines TRBV20-1 with TRBJ2-2, with D possibly TRBD2 on 6 matching bases. The V gene's germline CDR1 is DFQATT and CDR2 SNEGSKA (reference sequence). The V and J ends lost 3 bases and 2 bases respectively, with 13 bases between them. The CDR3 length is 15 residues. The CDR3 loop reads CSARVAGTNTGELFF. The CDR3, as DNA: TGCAGTGCTAGGGTGGCAGGGACTAACACCGGGGAGCTGTTTTTT.

In nucleotides, the CDR3 is TGTGCCAGCAGCCAAGACTCTACGATGGTCTGGGGTGAGACCCAGTACTTC. This gives the protein CASSQDSTMVWGETQYF. This chain connects TRBV4-2 to TRBJ2-5; D unclear. CDR1 is LGHNA, CDR2 YNFKEQ, per germline. Trimming removed 0 bases at V and 5 bases at J, with 19 bases between. CDR3 length equals 17 residues.

The V gene is TRBV28, the J gene TRBJ1-5; possible D gene TRBD1, 6 bases. The CDR3 has 16 amino acids. Trimming cost V 6 bases and J 2 bases, with 17 bases left between them. Germline lookup yields CDR1 MDHEN and CDR2 SYDVKM. CDR3 sequence reads: CASRGFGGTGNQPQHF. The CDR3 coding sequence is TGTGCCAGCAGGGGATTCGGGGGCACGGGCAATCAGCCCCAGCATTTT. Variable domain in full (rest from reference TRBV28 and TRBJ1-5): DVKVTQSSRYLVKRTGEKVFLECVQDMDHENMFWYRQDPGLGLRLIYFSYDVKMKEKGDIPEGYSVSREKKERFSLILESASTNQTSMYLCASRGFGGTGNQPQHFGDGTRLSIL.

This clonotype was observed at least ten times. The V and J genes are TRBV7-9 and TRBJ2-3; 9 bases line up with TRBD2. The CDR3 extends over 15 amino acids. The J segment lost 0 bases and the V segment lost 2 bases, leaving 0 bases of the junction unmatched. Per the germline V gene, CDR1 is SEHNR and CDR2 is FQNEAQ (reference sequence). As DNA, the CDR3 is TGTGCCAGCAGCTTACTAGCGGGGAGCACAGATACGCAGTATTTT. This codes for CASSLLAGSTDTQYF.

There are a few counts of this clonotype. The J gene is TRBJ1-1, the V gene TRBV12-3 or TRBV12-4; no clear D gene. Trimming shortened V by 5 bases and J by 4 bases, and 14 bases separated the two germline ends. The CDR3 contains 14 residues. The chain's CDR3 is CASSRTVFPTEAFF. The CDR3 nucleotides are TGTGCCAGCAGTCGAACCGTCTTCCCCACTGAAGCTTTCTTT.

The chain uses TRBV4-1 and TRBJ2-7, with no clear D. Trimming left V 0 bases short and J 9 bases short, with 12 bases between. This CDR3 region has 13 residues. CDR1 MGHRA and CDR2 YSYEKL come from the germline V gene. The CDR3 region is CASSQDKTPRQYF. Here the CDR3 DNA reads TGCGCCAGCAGCCAAGATAAGACCCCTCGGCAGTACTTC.